The present T cell receptor beta chain was sequenced within a study of T cells in tuberculosis. Trimming at V came to 4 bases and at J to 3 bases, leaving 7 bases not matched to a gene. Per the germline V gene, CDR1 is SGHDN and CDR2 is FVKESK. The length of the CDR3 is 15 residues. Assay used: immunoSEQ multiplex PCR; TCRdb lists only in-frame clones, some missing. The data show about 49,000 clones, with nearly 95% seen just once and more than 1.2% held by the top ten. The time point here: new active TB diagnosis, blood taken before or within 7 days of starting treatment. Sequencing was performed on PBMCs, taken at tuberculosis diagnosis. The receptor's source is an adult with tuberculosis. The chain is built from TRBV14 and TRBJ1-2; 8 nucleotides align to TRBD1. CDR3 amino acids: CASSPWTGKDYGYTF. CDR3 coding DNA: TGTGCCAGCAGCCCCTGGACAGGGAAAGACTATGGCTACACCTTC.